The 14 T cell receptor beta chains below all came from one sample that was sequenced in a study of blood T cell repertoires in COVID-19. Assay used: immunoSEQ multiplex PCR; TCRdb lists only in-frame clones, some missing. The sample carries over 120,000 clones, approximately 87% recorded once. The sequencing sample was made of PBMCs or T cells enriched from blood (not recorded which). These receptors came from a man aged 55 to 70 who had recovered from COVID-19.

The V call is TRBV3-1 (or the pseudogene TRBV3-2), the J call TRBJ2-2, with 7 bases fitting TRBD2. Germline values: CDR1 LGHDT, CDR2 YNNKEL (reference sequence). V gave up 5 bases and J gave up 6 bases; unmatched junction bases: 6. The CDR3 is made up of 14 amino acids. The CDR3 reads CASSARLAAGELFF. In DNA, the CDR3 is TGTGCCAGCAGCGCGAGACTAGCAGCCGGGGAGCTGTTTTTT.

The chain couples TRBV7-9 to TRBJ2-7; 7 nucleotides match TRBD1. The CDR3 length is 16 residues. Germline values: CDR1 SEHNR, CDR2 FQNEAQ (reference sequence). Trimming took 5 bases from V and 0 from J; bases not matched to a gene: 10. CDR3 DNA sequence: TGTGCCAGCAGCCTAGAGGGGGCCCAGAGCTCCTACGAGCAGTACTTC. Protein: CASSLEGAQSSYEQYF.

Written as DNA, the CDR3 is TGTGCCAGCAGCCCCCTGACAGGGGGGGGCAATGAGCAGTTCTTC. Protein sequence: CASSPLTGGGNEQFF. The chain is built from TRBV5-6 and TRBJ2-1, with 9 bases aligning to TRBD1. The ends lost 4 bases at V and 6 bases at J; junction bases unmatched: 8. The length of the CDR3 is 15 residues. Germline V gives CDR1 SGHDT, CDR2 YYEEEE.

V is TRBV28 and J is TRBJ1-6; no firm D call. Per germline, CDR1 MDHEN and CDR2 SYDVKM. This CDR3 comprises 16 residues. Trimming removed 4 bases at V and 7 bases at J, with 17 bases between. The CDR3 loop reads CASSSYRDTNNSPLHF. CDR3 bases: TGTGCCAGCAGTTCGTACAGAGACACGAACAATTCACCCCTCCACTTT.

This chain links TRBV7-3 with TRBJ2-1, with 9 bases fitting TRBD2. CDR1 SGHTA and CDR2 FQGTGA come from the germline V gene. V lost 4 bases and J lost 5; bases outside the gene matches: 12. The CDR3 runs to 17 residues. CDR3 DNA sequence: TGTGCCAGCAGCTCTACCCTGACTAGCGGACACCACAATGAGCAGTTCTTC. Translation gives CASSSTLTSGHHNEQFF. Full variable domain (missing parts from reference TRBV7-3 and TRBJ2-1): GAGVSQTPSNKVTEKGKYVELRCDPISGHTALYWYRQSLGQGPEFLIYFQGTGAADDSGLPNDRFFAVRPEGSVSTLKIQRTERGDSAVYLCASSSTLTSGHHNEQFFGPGTRLTVL.

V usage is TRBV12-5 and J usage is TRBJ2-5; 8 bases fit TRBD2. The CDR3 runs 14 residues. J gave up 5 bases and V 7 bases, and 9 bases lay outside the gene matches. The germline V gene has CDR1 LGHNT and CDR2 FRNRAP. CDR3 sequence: CASAGGEARETQYF. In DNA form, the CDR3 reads TGTGCTAGTGCCGGGGGGGAAGCGAGGGAGACCCAGTACTTC.

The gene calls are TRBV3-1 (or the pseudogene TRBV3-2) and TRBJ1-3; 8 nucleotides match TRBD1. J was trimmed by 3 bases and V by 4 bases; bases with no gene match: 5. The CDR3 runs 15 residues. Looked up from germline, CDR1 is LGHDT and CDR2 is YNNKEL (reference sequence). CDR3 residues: CASSLSGTGGNTIYF. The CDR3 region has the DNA TGTGCCAGCAGCCTCTCGGGGACAGGTGGAAACACCATATATTTT.

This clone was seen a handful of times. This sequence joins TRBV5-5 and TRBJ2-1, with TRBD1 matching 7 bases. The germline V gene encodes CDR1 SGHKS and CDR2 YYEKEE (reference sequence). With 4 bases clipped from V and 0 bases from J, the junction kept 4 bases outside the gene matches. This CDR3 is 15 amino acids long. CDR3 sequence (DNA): TGTGCCAGCAGCCTGGGACAGAGCTCCTACAATGAGCAGTTCTTC. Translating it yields CASSLGQSSYNEQFF.

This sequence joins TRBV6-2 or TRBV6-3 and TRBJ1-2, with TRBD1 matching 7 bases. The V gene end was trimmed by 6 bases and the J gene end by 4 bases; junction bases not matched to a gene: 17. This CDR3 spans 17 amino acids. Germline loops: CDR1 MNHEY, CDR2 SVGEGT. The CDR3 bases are TGTGCCAGCAGCCCTAATTGGGGGGACAGCCAAGCCTATGGCTACACCTTC. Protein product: CASSPNWGDSQAYGYTF.

The CDR3 sequence is CASSDREGQPQHF. CDR3 nucleotide sequence: TGTGCCAGCAGTGACAGGGAAGGTCAGCCCCAGCATTTT. V usage is TRBV12-3 or TRBV12-4 and J usage is TRBJ1-5; 7 bases line up with TRBD1. CDR3 length equals 13 residues. Trimming at V came to 5 bases and at J to 6 bases, leaving 4 bases not matched to a gene.

The CDR3, as DNA: TGTGCCAGCAGCTTTGGGGGACAGGGAGCCGTGGCCCTCCACTTT. The encoded protein is CASSFGGQGAVALHF. This chain connects TRBV5-5 to TRBJ1-6; 9 bases are shared with TRBD1. There are 15 residues in the CDR3. J lost 14 bases, V lost 2 bases, and 11 bases had no gene match. From germline, CDR1 is SGHKS and CDR2 YYEKEE (reference sequence). Full variable domain (remainder filled in from reference TRBV5-5 and TRBJ1-6): DAGVTQSPTHLIKTRGQQVTLRCSPISGHKSVSWYQQVLGQGPQFIFQYYEKEERGRGNFPDRFSARQFPNYSSELNVNALLLGDSALYLCASSFGGQGAVALHFGNGTRLTVT.

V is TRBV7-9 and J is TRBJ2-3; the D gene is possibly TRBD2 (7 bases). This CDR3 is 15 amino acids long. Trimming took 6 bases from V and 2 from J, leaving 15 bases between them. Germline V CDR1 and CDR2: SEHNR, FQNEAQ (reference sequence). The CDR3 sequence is CASSSAGGPTDTQYF. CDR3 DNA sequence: TGTGCCAGCAGTTCCGCCGGGGGGCCCACAGATACGCAGTATTTT. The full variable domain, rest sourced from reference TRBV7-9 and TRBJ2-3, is DTGVSQNPRHKITKRGQNVTFRCDPISEHNRLYWYRQTLGQGPEFLTYFQNEAQLEKSRLLSDRFSAERPKGSFSTLEIQRTEQGDSAMYLCASSSAGGPTDTQYFGPGTRLTVL.

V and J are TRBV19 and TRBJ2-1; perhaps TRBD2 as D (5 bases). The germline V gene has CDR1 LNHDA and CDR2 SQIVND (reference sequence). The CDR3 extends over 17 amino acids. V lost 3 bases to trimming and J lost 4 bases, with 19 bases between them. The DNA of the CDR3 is TGTGCCAGTAGTATTCGCGGGCGCGTGTTCTCGTACAATGAGCAGTTCTTC. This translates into CASSIRGRVFSYNEQFF.

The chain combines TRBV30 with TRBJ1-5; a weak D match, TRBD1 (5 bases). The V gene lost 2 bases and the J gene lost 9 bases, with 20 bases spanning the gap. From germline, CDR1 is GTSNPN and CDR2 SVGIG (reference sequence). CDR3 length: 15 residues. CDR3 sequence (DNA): TGTGCCTGGAGTCCTTCCGGGACTCTAGTTCGGCCCCAGCATTTT. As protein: CAWSPSGTLVRPQHF. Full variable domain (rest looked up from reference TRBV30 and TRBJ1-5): SQTIHQWPATLVQPVGSPLSLECTVEGTSNPNLYWYRQAAGRGLQLLFYSVGIGQISSEVPQNLSASRPQDRQFILSSKKLLLSDSGFYLCAWSPSGTLVRPQHFGDGTRLSIL.